Following are 21 T cell receptor beta chains from one sample sequenced in a study of post-analysis software for immune sequencing data. General study points: Relative to controls, patients had a few TRBV segments at higher frequency, with TRBV5-6, TRBV5-1 and TRBV20-1 among these.

Unique molecular identifiers were built into the TCR beta cDNA libraries. Using its own MiXCR run on the PCR reads, TCRdb lists one record per CDR3 protein. The repertoire holds approximately 180,000 distinct CDR3 sequences, with 30% as singletons. No antigen has been assigned to these receptors. Input material: blood. The origin of the receptors is a girl aged 10 to 17 with multiple sclerosis.

Concerning this clonotype itself: Relative to the germline gene, one junction end is altered; a read error may explain this. V usage is TRBV9 and J usage is TRBJ2-4; 7 positions agree with TRBD2. The last part of the DNA fits TRBJ2-5 better; the J call may be wrong. The CDR3 is made up of 15 amino acids. Per the germline V gene, CDR1 is SGDLS and CDR2 is YYNGEE. CDR3 DNA sequence: TGTGCCTGCAGCGGGAAGGGCGCGGCCCAAGAGACCCAGTACTTC. It specifies CACSGKGAAQETQYF.

A note on this clonotype: A read error may explain this, as a much larger clone is one base away. The V and J genes are TRBV28 and TRBJ2-1; D may be TRBD1 (6 bases). Germline-derived CDR1 and CDR2 are MDHEN and SYDVKM. V lost 5 bases and J lost 6, with 32 bases in between. This CDR3 is built from 20 residues. This chain's CDR3 is CASSLRQALWSPLRCNEQFF. CDR3 nucleotides: TGTGCCAGCAGTCTCAGACAGGCTCTATGGTCCCCCCTCCGCTGCAATGAGCAGTTCTTC.

The table lists this clonotype with a few counts. This chain connects TRBV27 to TRBJ2-3; 10 positions agree with TRBD2. The V segment lost 10 bases and the J segment 4 bases; nucleotides outside the gene matches: 8. The CDR3 has 14 residues. Germline CDR1 is MNHEY and CDR2 is SMNVEV (reference sequence). CDR3 sequence reads: CATRRAGGADTQYF. Written as DNA, the CDR3 is TGTGCCACCCGAAGAGCGGGAGGGGCAGATACGCAGTATTTT.

The chain uses TRBV14 and TRBJ1-4; no clear D. Germline CDR1 and CDR2: SGHDN and FVKESK. The CDR3 runs 14 residues. Trimming shortened V by 5 bases and J by 0 bases, and 7 bases separated the two germline ends. The CDR3 here is CASSTLATNEKLFF. DNA for the CDR3: TGTGCCAGCAGCACCCTTGCAACTAATGAAAAACTGTTTTTT.

As concerns this clonotype: It may be a read error: a sequence one base away is much more abundant. The chain carries TRBV20-1 and TRBJ2-1, with 8 bases that match TRBD2. The CDR3 is 14 amino acids. CDR1 is DFQATT and CDR2 is SNEGSKA in the germline V gene (reference sequence). CDR3 protein: CSAREREVDNGQFF. The CDR3 nucleotides are TGCAGTGCTAGAGAGCGGGAGGTCGACAATGGGCAGTTCTTC.

V gene TRBV19 combines with J gene TRBJ1-5; no reliable D call. Trimming pared 3 bases from V and 4 bases from J, leaving 7 bases between. Germline V gene sequence: CDR1 LNHDA, CDR2 SQIVND (reference sequence). This CDR3 region has 13 residues. In DNA form, the CDR3 reads TGTGCCAGTAGTATCGTGCGAAATCAGCCCCAGCATTTT. Translated, it gives CASSIVRNQPQHF. The full variable domain, its missing parts supplied by reference TRBV19 and TRBJ1-5, is DGGITQSPKYLFRKEGQNVTLSCEQNLNHDAMYWYRQDPGQGLRLIYYSQIVNDFQKGDIAEGYSVSREKKESFPLTVTSAQKNPTAFYLCASSIVRNQPQHFGDGTRLSIL.

This clonotype was observed a few times. The chain links TRBV18 to TRBJ2-1; TRBD2 is a possible D gene (5 bases). V was shortened by 7 bases and J by 6 bases, with 16 bases between the two germline ends. CDR1 is KGHSH, CDR2 LQKENI, per germline. This CDR3 comprises 14 residues. The CDR3 coding sequence is TGTGCCAGCTTTCCCCAACGGGATGGCAATGAGCAGTTCTTC. It translates to CASFPQRDGNEQFF. The variable domain in full, completed from reference TRBV18 and TRBJ2-1, reads NAGVMQNPRHLVRRRGQEARLRCSPMKGHSHVYWYRQLPEEGLKFMVYLQKENIIDESGMPKERFSAEFPKEGPSILRIQQVVRGDSAAYFCASFPQRDGNEQFFGPGTRLTVL.

This chain joins TRBV12-3 or TRBV12-4 and TRBJ2-7, with D possibly TRBD1 on 6 matching bases. The CDR3 sequence is 12 residues long. Trimming cost V 5 bases and J 6 bases, with 11 bases left between them. The CDR3 reads CASSAQGSEQYF. For the CDR3, the DNA is TGTGCCAGCAGTGCACAGGGAAGCGAGCAGTACTTC.

Remarks on this clonotype: A much larger clone is a single base away; this may be a read error. The chain recombines TRBV25-1 with TRBJ2-5; D not resolved. The J call may not be correct, given that the DNA end is closer to TRBJ2-7. The CDR3 loop spans 12 amino acids. Germline CDR1 and CDR2: MGHDK and SYGVNS. This CDR3 is CASSVQSYEQYF. The CDR3 nucleotides read TGTGCCAGCAGTGTCCAGAGTTACGAGCAGTACTTC.

The table lists this clonotype with a few counts. The V gene is TRBV5-1, the J gene TRBJ2-7; D remains unclear. This CDR3 is 17 amino acids long. Germline V CDR1 and CDR2: SGHRS, YFSETQ. Trimming shortened V by 0 bases and J by 2 bases, and 18 bases separated the two germline ends. CDR3 coding DNA: TGCGCCAGCAGCTTGGGTGCCAAGTTATCCCTCCCCTACGAGCAGTACTTC. Translation gives CASSLGAKLSLPYEQYF.

The sample holds many counts of this clonotype. The chain joins TRBV4-2 to TRBJ2-5; TRBD2 matches at 9 bases. CDR1 is LGHNA and CDR2 is YNFKEQ in the germline V gene. V gave up 1 base and J gave up 1 base; unmatched junction bases: 7. This CDR3 has 17 amino acids. CDR3 residues: CASSQVPSGRSQETQYF. CDR3 sequence (DNA): TGTGCCAGCAGCCAAGTACCCAGCGGGAGGAGCCAAGAGACCCAGTACTTC.

Only a few counts were recorded for this clonotype. The chain carries TRBV5-1 and TRBJ2-7, with 7 positions matching TRBD2. CDR3 length: 15 amino acids. Germline CDR1 SGHRS, CDR2 YFSETQ. V lost 4 bases and J lost 5; bases outside the gene matches: 12. CDR3 nucleotides: TGCGCCAGCAGCCCGTCGAGCGGGATCCTCGACGAGCAGTACTTC. This sequence encodes CASSPSSGILDEQYF.

The rearrangement uses TRBV29-1 and TRBJ2-3; TRBD1 matches at 8 bases. Per germline, CDR1 SQVTM and CDR2 ANQGSEA. CDR3 size: 13 residues. Losses at the gene ends were 6 bases for V and 5 bases for J; bases not matched to a gene: 7. CDR3 amino acids: CSVRQGSGDTQYF. CDR3 nucleotide sequence: TGCAGCGTCCGACAGGGGTCAGGAGATACGCAGTATTTT.

This clonotype was detected ten times or more. The J gene is TRBJ2-7, the V gene TRBV7-9; the match to TRBD2 covers 7 bases. Germline loops: CDR1 SEHNR, CDR2 FQNEAQ (reference sequence). The CDR3 has 13 amino acids. Germline trimming cut 3 bases from V and 6 bases from J; bases unmatched to any gene: 5. CDR3 in DNA: TGTGCCAGCAGCTTGGGCCTAGCGGCCGAGCAGTACTTC. Its protein product is CASSLGLAAEQYF.

About this clonotype itself: This may be a read error: a much more frequent sequence differs by one nucleotide. The chain uses TRBV15 and TRBJ2-5; D gene uncertain. The V end lost 3 bases, the J end lost 1 base, and 12 bases lay between the germline ends. The length of the CDR3 is 15 residues. The germline CDR1 and CDR2 sequences are LNHNV and YYDKDF (reference sequence). In DNA, the CDR3 is TGTGCCACCAGCAGCGAAACAGATCTCCAAGAGACCCAGTACTTC. This gives the protein CATSSETDLQETQYF.

J is TRBJ1-1 and V is TRBV5-4; D not certain. Germline lookup yields CDR1 SGHNT and CDR2 YYREEE (reference sequence). Trimming took off 3 bases at V and 4 bases at J, with 10 bases between the two ends. The CDR3 runs 13 residues. CDR3 protein: CASSSSERTEAFF. Written as DNA, the CDR3 is TGTGCCAGCAGCTCCTCCGAGCGCACTGAAGCTTTCTTT.

This clonotype was recorded at least ten times. This chain connects TRBV7-9 to TRBJ2-7; the D is unclear. V was clipped by 5 bases and J by 2 bases, with 10 bases between them. The germline V gene has CDR1 SEHNR and CDR2 FQNEAQ (reference sequence). The CDR3 is 13 amino acids. The CDR3 reads CASSPWSPYEQYF. In DNA form, the CDR3 reads TGTGCCAGCAGCCCTTGGTCCCCCTACGAGCAGTACTTC.

This clonotype was counted a few times. The rearrangement uses TRBV6-5 and TRBJ1-1; TRBD1 might be the D (6 bases). Per germline, CDR1 MNHEY and CDR2 SVGAGI. CDR3 length: 17 amino acids. Trimming cost V 1 base and J 3 bases, with 18 bases left between them. DNA of the CDR3: TGTGCCAGCAGTTACTTGTCAGGGGCGGGTAAGGACACTGAAGCTTTCTTT. Its translation: CASSYLSGAGKDTEAFF.

This clonotype was detected many times. The CDR3 loop reads CASSRLAGEETQYF. CDR3 coding DNA: TGTGCCAGCAGTCGACTAGCGGGGGAAGAGACCCAGTACTTC. The genes are TRBV12-3 or TRBV12-4 and TRBJ2-5, with TRBD2 matching 12 bases. Unmatched junction bases numbered 1, after V lost 5 bases and J lost 3 bases. This CDR3 is built from 14 residues.

Ten or more counts support this clonotype. The CDR3 loop is CASSRDRVSHGYTF. Here the CDR3 DNA reads TGTGCCAGCAGCCGAGACAGGGTGTCCCATGGCTACACCTTC. This rearrangement joins TRBV27 to TRBJ1-2; the match to TRBD1 covers 7 bases. Germline V lookup: CDR1 MNHEY, CDR2 SMNVEV (reference sequence). This CDR3 has 14 residues. J was trimmed by 6 bases and V by 6 bases; bases with no gene match: 10.

The rearrangement uses TRBV15 and TRBJ1-1, with a tentative D call TRBD1 (6 bases). The CDR3 is 16 residues long. Trimming stripped 3 bases from V and 5 bases from J, with 19 bases between. CDR1 LNHNV and CDR2 YYDKDF come from the germline V gene (reference sequence). The CDR3 is CATSSLRAGALTEAFF. In DNA form, the CDR3 reads TGTGCCACCAGCAGCCTACGGGCGGGGGCGTTGACTGAAGCTTTCTTT.